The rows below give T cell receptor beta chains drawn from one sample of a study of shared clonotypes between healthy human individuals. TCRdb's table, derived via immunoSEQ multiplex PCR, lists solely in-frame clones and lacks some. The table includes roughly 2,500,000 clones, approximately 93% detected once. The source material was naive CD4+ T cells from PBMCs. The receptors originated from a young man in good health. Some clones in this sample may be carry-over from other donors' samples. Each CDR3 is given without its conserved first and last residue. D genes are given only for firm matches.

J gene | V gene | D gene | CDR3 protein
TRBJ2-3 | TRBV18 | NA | ASSPTLAGATDTQY
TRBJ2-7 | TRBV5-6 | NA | ASSLAPVRHYEQY
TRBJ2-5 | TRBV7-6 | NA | ASSLVGPSRRETQY
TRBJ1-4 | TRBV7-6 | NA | ASSRGPTGSTNEKLF
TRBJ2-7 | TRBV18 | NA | ASSPVGSYEQY
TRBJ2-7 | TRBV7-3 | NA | ASSLSWENEQY
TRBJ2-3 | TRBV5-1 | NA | ASSFTGRFTDTQY
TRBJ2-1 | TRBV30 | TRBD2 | AWSDYLAGGVNEQF
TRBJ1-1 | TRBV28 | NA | ASSLYGTEAF
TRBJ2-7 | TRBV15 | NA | ATSRGGLRVEQY
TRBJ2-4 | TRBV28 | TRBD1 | ASSFGDRNIQY
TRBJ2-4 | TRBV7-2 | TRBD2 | ASSELAGGWDIQY
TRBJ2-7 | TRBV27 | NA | ASSPTPGGTREQY
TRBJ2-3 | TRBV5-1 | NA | ASSFGTSESTDTQY
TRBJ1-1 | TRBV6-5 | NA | ASSYSAQGNTEAF
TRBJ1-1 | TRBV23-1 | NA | ASSHNSLNTEAF
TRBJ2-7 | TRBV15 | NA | ATSRAYYEQY
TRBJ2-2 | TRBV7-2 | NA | ASSLLGGGELF
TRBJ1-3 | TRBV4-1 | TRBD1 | ASSQTGALGNTIY
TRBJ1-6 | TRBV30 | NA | AWSAAGTLAEPLH
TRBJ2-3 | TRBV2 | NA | ASRRRDLVSDTQY
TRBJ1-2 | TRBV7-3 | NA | ASSPTGGFHYGYT
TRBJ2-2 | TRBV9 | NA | ASRRASNANTGELF
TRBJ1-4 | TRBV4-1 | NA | ASSRGTPTTNEKLF